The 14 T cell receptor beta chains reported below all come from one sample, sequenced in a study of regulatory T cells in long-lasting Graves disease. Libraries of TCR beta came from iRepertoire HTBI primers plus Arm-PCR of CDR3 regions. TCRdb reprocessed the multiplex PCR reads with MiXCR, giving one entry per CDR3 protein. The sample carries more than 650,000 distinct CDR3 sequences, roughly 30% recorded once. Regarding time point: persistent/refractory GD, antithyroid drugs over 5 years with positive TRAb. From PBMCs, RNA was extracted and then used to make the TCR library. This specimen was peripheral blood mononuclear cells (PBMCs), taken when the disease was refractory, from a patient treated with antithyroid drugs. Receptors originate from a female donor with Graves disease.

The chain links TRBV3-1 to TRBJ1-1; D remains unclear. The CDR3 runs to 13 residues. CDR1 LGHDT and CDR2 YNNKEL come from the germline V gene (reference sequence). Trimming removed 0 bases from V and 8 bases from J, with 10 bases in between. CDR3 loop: CASSQDWEREAFF. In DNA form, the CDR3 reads TGTGCCAGCAGCCAAGACTGGGAGAGAGAAGCTTTCTTT.

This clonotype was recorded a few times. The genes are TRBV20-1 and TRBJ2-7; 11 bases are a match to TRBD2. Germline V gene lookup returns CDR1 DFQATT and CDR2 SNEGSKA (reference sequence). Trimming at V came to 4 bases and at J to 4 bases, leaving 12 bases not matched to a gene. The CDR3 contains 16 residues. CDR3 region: CSAKGTLAGDKYEQYF. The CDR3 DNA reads TGCAGTGCTAAGGGGACACTAGCGGGAGATAAATACGAGCAGTACTTC.

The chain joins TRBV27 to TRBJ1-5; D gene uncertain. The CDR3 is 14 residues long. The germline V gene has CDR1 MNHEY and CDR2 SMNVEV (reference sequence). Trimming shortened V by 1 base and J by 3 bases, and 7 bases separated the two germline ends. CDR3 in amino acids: CASSLYGSNQPQHF. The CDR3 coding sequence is TGTGCCAGCAGTTTATACGGCTCCAATCAGCCCCAGCATTTT.

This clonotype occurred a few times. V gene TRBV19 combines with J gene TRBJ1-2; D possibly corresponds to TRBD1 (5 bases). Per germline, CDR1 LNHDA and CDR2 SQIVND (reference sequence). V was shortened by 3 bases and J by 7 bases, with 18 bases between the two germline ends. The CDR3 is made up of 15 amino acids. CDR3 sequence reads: CASSIVEGRASGYTF. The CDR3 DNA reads TGTGCCAGTAGTATTGTAGAGGGGCGCGCCAGTGGCTACACCTTC. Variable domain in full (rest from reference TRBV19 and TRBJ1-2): DGGITQSPKYLFRKEGQNVTLSCEQNLNHDAMYWYRQDPGQGLRLIYYSQIVNDFQKGDIAEGYSVSREKKESFPLTVTSAQKNPTAFYLCASSIVEGRASGYTFGSGTRLTVV.

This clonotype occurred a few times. The CDR3 spells CSVEVPGGSYEQYF. CDR3 sequence (DNA): TGCAGCGTTGAGGTCCCAGGGGGTTCCTACGAGCAGTACTTC. The rearrangement uses TRBV29-1 and TRBJ2-7; 7 nucleotides align to TRBD1. V was clipped by 3 bases and J by 1 base; unmatched bases: 6. Germline V gives CDR1 SQVTM, CDR2 ANQGSEA. This CDR3 has 14 amino acids.

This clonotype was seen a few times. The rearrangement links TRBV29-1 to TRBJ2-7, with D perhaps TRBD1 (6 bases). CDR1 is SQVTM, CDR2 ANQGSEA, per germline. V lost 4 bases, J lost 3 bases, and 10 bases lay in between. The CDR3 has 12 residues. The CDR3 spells CSVVGAGYEQYF. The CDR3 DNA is TGCAGCGTTGTGGGGGCGGGCTACGAGCAGTACTTC.

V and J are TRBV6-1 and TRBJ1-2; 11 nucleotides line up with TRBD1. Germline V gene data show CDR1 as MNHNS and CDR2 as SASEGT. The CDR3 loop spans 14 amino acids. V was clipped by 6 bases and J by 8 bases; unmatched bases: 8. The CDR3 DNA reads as TGTGCCAGCAGCTTGGACAGGGGGCGCGAAGGCTACACCTTC. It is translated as CASSLDRGREGYTF.

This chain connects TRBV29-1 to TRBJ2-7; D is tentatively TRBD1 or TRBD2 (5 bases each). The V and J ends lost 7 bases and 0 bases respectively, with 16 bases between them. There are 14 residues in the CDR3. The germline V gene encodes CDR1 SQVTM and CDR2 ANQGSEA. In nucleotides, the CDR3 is TGCAGCGCCGGAGGTGCGACAGCCTCCTACGAGCAGTACTTC. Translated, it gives CSAGGATASYEQYF.

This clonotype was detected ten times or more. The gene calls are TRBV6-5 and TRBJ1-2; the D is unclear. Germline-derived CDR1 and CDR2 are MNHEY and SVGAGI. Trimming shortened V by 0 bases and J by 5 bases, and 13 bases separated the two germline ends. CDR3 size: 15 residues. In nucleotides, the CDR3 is TGTGCCAGCAGTTACTCTGGAACGCTACGTTATGGCTACACCTTC. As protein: CASSYSGTLRYGYTF.

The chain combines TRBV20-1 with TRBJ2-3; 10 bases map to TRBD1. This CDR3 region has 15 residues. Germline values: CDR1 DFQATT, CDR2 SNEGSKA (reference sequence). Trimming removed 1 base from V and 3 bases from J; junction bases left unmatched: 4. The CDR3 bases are TGCAGTGCTAGAGGGACAGGGGGGAAGACAGATACGCAGTATTTT. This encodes CSARGTGGKTDTQYF.

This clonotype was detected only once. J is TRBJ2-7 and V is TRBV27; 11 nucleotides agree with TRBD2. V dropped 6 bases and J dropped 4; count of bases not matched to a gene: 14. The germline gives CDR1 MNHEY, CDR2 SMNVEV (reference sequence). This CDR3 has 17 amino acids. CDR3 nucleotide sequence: TGTGCCAGCAGCCACACAACCGGGACTAGCGGCCTATACGAGCAGTACTTC. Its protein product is CASSHTTGTSGLYEQYF.

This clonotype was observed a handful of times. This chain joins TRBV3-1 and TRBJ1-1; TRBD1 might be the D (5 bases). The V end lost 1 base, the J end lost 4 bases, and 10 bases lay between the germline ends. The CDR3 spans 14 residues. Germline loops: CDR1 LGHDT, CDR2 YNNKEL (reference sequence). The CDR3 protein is CASSQVRGRTEAFF. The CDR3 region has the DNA TGTGCCAGCAGCCAAGTGAGGGGTCGCACTGAAGCTTTCTTT.

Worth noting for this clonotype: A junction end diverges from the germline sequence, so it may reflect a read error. The CDR3 spells CSASRLAGTYGQYF. CDR3 coding DNA: TGCAGTGCCTCCAGACTAGCCGGGACCTACGGGCAGTACTTC. This rearrangement joins TRBV20-1 to TRBJ2-7; 7 bases fit TRBD2. Germline loops: CDR1 DFQATT, CDR2 SNEGSKA (reference sequence). The CDR3 has 14 residues.

CDR3 bases: TGTGCCACTAACCGCGGGGGGTCGTACTACGAGCAGTACTTC. It codes for CATNRGGSYYEQYF. The gene calls are TRBV28 and TRBJ2-7; TRBD2 aligns across 8 bases. The CDR3 has 14 amino acids. Germline-derived CDR1 and CDR2 are MDHEN and SYDVKM. Unmatched junction bases numbered 11, after V lost 10 bases and J lost 3 bases.